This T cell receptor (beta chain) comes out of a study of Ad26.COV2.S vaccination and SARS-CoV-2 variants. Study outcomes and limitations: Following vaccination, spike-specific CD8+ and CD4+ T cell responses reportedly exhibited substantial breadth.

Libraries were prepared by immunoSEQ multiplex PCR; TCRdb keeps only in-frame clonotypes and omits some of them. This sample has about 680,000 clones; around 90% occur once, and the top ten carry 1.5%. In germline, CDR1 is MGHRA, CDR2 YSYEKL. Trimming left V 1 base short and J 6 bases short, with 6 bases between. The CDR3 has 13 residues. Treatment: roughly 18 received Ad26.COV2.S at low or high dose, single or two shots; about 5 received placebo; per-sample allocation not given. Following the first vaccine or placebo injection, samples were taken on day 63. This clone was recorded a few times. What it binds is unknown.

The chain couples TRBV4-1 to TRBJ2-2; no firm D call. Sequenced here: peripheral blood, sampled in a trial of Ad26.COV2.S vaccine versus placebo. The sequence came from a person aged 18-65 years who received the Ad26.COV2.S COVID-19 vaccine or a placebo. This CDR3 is CASSQGYAGELFF. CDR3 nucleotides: TGCGCCAGCAGCCAAGGGTACGCCGGGGAGCTGTTTTTT.